This record looks at one T cell receptor beta chain sequence and its context. At least ten counts were recorded for this clonotype. Which antigen it targets is not known. Base qualities are missing; no much larger clone stands one base away. Germline trimming: 5 bases from V, 3 bases from J; junction bases outside gene matches: 7. Counted from cysteine to phenylalanine, this CDR3 has 15 amino acids. The kept DNA is CDR3 alone, 45 bases in frame from the first base. From the germline V gene, CDR1 is SGHTA and CDR2 is FQGTGA. PBMCs were isolated by Ficoll-Paque density gradient centrifugation. This entry comes from a study of T-cell memory formation after mild COVID-19 (dated by TCRdb to the early 2020s). Background on the whole study: TCR sequence clusters from the two donors were found to be largely donor specific. In a couple of donors, T-cell clones that expanded and contracted after mild COVID-19 were tracked by sequencing TCRalpha and TCRbeta repertoires over time. The cohort was made up of two young adult volunteers, one female and one male, who were previously healthy.

Instrument on record: Illumina NovaSeq 6000. TCRalpha and TCRbeta cDNA libraries were built by 5'RACE with constant-segment primers, adding sample barcodes and unique molecular identifiers. RNA was extracted from every sample with Trizol reagent. The libraries were amplified in two PCR steps, and the second step added a second sample barcode and Illumina TruSeq adapters. Sequencing of libraries was performed on an Illumina NovaSeq with 2 x 150 bp paired-end reads. On the authors' methods: The reads were demultiplexed and collapsed into UMI-guided consensus sequences using migec v1.2.7. With mixcr v2.1.11, UMI consensuses were aligned to TRA and TRB V and J templates and assembled into clonotypes. A clonotype was counted as expanded or contracted only when both edgeR and NoisET called the clonotype significant, with the noise models trained on biological replicates. edgeR calls used a false discovery rate-adjusted p below 0.01 and a log2 fold-change threshold of 1. As an exploratory analysis of dynamics, max-normalized trajectories of the 1000 most abundant clonotypes were examined by PCA with hierarchical clustering. The CD4 or CD8 phenotype of responding clones was assigned using the separately sequenced CD4+ and CD8+ repertoires. TCRdb passed the public sequencing reads through fastp at Q25 and MiXCR, retaining productive beta sequences. Entries are consolidated by CDR3 protein sequence, retaining the most common genes and DNA. The V and J calls and clone size come from TCRdb's table, not from the authors' own analysis. This sample gives some 29,000 distinct CDR3 sequences in total; around 15% of them show up just once. The top ten clones comprise 1.1% to 1.5% of the sample.

Summary of the overall study and its limitations: Clones that contracted from day 15 to 85 showed balanced CD4/CD8 phenotypes, whereas a second wave of clones that expanded from day 15 to 37 leaned towards CD4+. Contracting CD4+ clones turned up mainly in the CM and EM memory subsets, whereas EMRA was where CD8+ clones were enriched. SARS-CoV-2 specificity of the second-wave clones peaking on day 37 was not confirmed. The study covered only two mild cases, and larger cohorts including severe cases with pre-infection samples were considered necessary. Some responding clones were detected in pre-infection memory, suggesting pre-existing cross-reactive memory T cells joined the SARS-CoV-2 response.

The rearrangement combines TRBV7-3 with TRBJ2-5; 9 nucleotides in the junction match TRBD1. This TCR derives from an adult who had mild COVID-19 (a few samples of this study predate the infection). The sample titles of this study are shuffled in the database, so cell type and time point are left out. Sample: PBMCs or a T cell subset sorted from them (not recorded which). The CDR3: CASSRNRGPEETQYF. The DNA sequence reads TGTGCCAGCAGCCGAAACAGGGGGCCCGAAGAGACCCAGTACTTC.